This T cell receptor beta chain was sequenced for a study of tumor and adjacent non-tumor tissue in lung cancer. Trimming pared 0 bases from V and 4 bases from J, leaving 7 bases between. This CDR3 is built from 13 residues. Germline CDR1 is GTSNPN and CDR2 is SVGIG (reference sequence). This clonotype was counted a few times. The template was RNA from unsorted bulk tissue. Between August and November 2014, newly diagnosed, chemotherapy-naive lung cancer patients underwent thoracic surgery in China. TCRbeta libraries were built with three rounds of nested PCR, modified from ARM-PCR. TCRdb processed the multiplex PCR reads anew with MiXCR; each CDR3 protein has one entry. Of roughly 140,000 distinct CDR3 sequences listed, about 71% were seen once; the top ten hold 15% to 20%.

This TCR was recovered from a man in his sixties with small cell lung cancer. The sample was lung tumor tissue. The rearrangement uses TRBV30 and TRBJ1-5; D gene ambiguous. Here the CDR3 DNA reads TGTGCCTGGAGTGTTCGTGGGAATCAGCCCCAGCATTTT. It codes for CAWSVRGNQPQHF. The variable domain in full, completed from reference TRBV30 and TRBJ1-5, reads SQTIHQWPATLVQPVGSPLSLECTVEGTSNPNLYWYRQAAGRGLQLLFYSVGIGQISSEVPQNLSASRPQDRQFILSSKKLLLSDSGFYLCAWSVRGNQPQHFGDGTRLSIL.